The clone carrying this TCR beta chain was picked up a small number of times. The antigen is not known. A universal primer site came from template switching; cDNA carried unique molecular identifiers. MiXCR, applied by TCRdb to the 5' RACE reads, yields one record per CDR3 protein. The sample shows roughly 350,000 distinct CDR3 sequences, more than 9% of them seen only once. The data belong to a study of identical twins. Findings of the study overall: Excess twin sharing in beta out-of-frame sequences was weaker.

Germline V gene sequence: CDR1 DFQATT, CDR2 SNEGSKA (reference sequence). V lost 5 bases and J lost 8; bases outside the gene matches: 6. This CDR3 region has 14 residues. These data also formed part of another study, on yellow fever vaccine responses in identical twins.

The sequence was collected from a woman between 18 and 29 years old in good health. The V and J genes are TRBV20-1 and TRBJ2-1; 13 positions agree with TRBD2. The sample comprised CD8+ T cells sorted from blood. The CDR3 spells CSARTSGSIYEQFF. DNA for the CDR3: TGCAGTGCTCGGACTAGCGGGAGTATATATGAGCAGTTCTTC.